A selection of T cell receptor beta chains follows, all from one sample in a study of T cell responses to AZD1222 COVID-19 vaccine. Assay used: immunoSEQ multiplex PCR; TCRdb lists only in-frame clones, some missing. The data contain 170,000 or so clones, approximately 90% of them singletons. The source was peripheral blood, collected on day 0 of AZD1222 vaccination. Every receptor here comes from an adult in good health. Each CDR3 is given with its conserved first and last residue. A D gene is named only where the DNA matches it firmly. Rows give clone size only sometimes, using once, few, many, or a class for an expanded clone.

cdr3_aa: CASSPPGRGSYEQYF; cdr3_nt: TGTGCCAGCTCACCACCCGGCAGGGGATCCTACGAGCAGTACTTC; clone_size: NA; v_call: TRBV18; d_call: NA; j_call: TRBJ2-7
cdr3_aa: CATSRTLAGSSGELFF; cdr3_nt: TGTGCCACCAGCAGAACCTTAGCGGGATCGTCCGGGGAGCTGTTTTTT; clone_size: NA; v_call: TRBV15; d_call: TRBD2; j_call: TRBJ2-2
cdr3_aa: CASSPLPGQNTEAFF; cdr3_nt: TGTGCCAGCTCACCACTACCCGGACAGAACACTGAAGCTTTCTTT; clone_size: NA; v_call: TRBV18; d_call: NA; j_call: TRBJ1-1
cdr3_aa: CASSQAGSSKAFF; cdr3_nt: TGTGCCAGCAGCCAAGCAGGGTCGAGTAAAGCTTTCTTT; clone_size: NA; v_call: TRBV14; d_call: NA; j_call: TRBJ1-1
cdr3_aa: CSVATGNTEAFF; cdr3_nt: TGCAGCGTTGCGACAGGGAACACTGAAGCTTTCTTT; clone_size: NA; v_call: TRBV29-1; d_call: NA; j_call: TRBJ1-1
cdr3_aa: CASSQEAPYNEQFF; cdr3_nt: TGTGCCAGCAGCCAAGAGGCCCCCTACAATGAGCAGTTCTTC; clone_size: NA; v_call: TRBV3-1/TRBV3-2; d_call: NA; j_call: TRBJ2-1
cdr3_aa: CASSVEAEYGYTF; cdr3_nt: TGTGCCAGCAGCGTTGAGGCAGAATATGGCTACACCTTC; clone_size: NA; v_call: TRBV9; d_call: NA; j_call: TRBJ1-2
cdr3_aa: CASSGQAILGGYTF; cdr3_nt: TGTGCCAGCTCAGGACAGGCCATACTAGGGGGCTACACCTTC; clone_size: NA; v_call: TRBV18; d_call: TRBD1; j_call: TRBJ1-2
cdr3_aa: CASSLAQGGFAGSPLHF; cdr3_nt: TGTGCCAGCAGTTTAGCTCAGGGTGGTTTTGCGGGATCACCCCTCCACTTT; clone_size: NA; v_call: TRBV28; d_call: NA; j_call: TRBJ1-6
cdr3_aa: CASSKSHFLWGGNSPLHF; cdr3_nt: TGTGCCAGCAGCAAAAGTCATTTTCTTTGGGGAGGGAATTCACCCCTCCACTTT; clone_size: NA; v_call: TRBV21-1; d_call: NA; j_call: TRBJ1-6
cdr3_aa: CASYRTSGGDTQYF; cdr3_nt: TGTGCCAGCTATCGGACTAGCGGCGGAGATACGCAGTATTTT; clone_size: NA; v_call: TRBV18; d_call: TRBD2; j_call: TRBJ2-3
cdr3_aa: CASSDPIQGYQPQHF; cdr3_nt: TGTGCCAGCAGTGACCCCATCCAGGGGTATCAGCCCCAGCATTTT; clone_size: NA; v_call: TRBV2; d_call: NA; j_call: TRBJ1-5
cdr3_aa: CASVSGSGADTQYF; cdr3_nt: TGTGCCAGCGTAAGCGGGAGTGGGGCAGATACGCAGTATTTT; clone_size: NA; v_call: TRBV6-5; d_call: TRBD2; j_call: TRBJ2-3
cdr3_aa: CASTRTPNYGYTF; cdr3_nt: TGTGCCAGCACGAGGACACCAAACTATGGCTACACCTTC; clone_size: NA; v_call: TRBV19; d_call: NA; j_call: TRBJ1-2
cdr3_aa: CASSLPSGGDYNEQFF; cdr3_nt: TGTGCCAGCAGCCTCCCAAGCGGGGGAGACTACAATGAGCAGTTCTTC; clone_size: NA; v_call: TRBV7-6; d_call: TRBD2; j_call: TRBJ2-1
cdr3_aa: CASSQDPGGQQYF; cdr3_nt: TGCGCCAGCAGCCAAGATCCAGGGGGCCAGCAGTACTTC; clone_size: once; v_call: TRBV4-1; d_call: TRBD1; j_call: TRBJ2-7
cdr3_aa: CASRLDRSNPVNEQFF; cdr3_nt: TGTGCCAGCAGGCTTGATCGGAGCAACCCCGTGAATGAGCAGTTCTTC; clone_size: NA; v_call: TRBV7-3; d_call: NA; j_call: TRBJ2-1
cdr3_aa: CASSPGQGGNTIYF; cdr3_nt: TGTGCCAGCAGCCCCGGACAGGGAGGAAACACCATATATTTT; clone_size: NA; v_call: TRBV9; d_call: TRBD1; j_call: TRBJ1-3
cdr3_aa: CATRGAGDTQYF; cdr3_nt: TGTGCGACGCGGGGGGCGGGCGATACGCAGTATTTT; clone_size: NA; v_call: TRBV19; d_call: TRBD2; j_call: TRBJ2-3
cdr3_aa: CASSRRGEKLFF; cdr3_nt: TGTGCCAGCAGCCGCCGGGGCGAAAAACTGTTTTTT; clone_size: NA; v_call: TRBV5-5; d_call: NA; j_call: TRBJ1-4
cdr3_aa: CASLGQGGRSEQYF; cdr3_nt: TGTGCCAGCCTAGGACAGGGGGGGCGAAGCGAGCAGTACTTC; clone_size: NA; v_call: TRBV11-2; d_call: TRBD1; j_call: TRBJ2-7
cdr3_aa: CASSPFPARASRRGNSPLHF; cdr3_nt: TGTGCCAGCAGCCCTTTCCCCGCTCGGGCCTCCAGACGAGGTAATTCACCCCTCCACTTT; clone_size: few; v_call: TRBV28; d_call: NA; j_call: TRBJ1-6
cdr3_aa: CASSGASGYQETQYF; cdr3_nt: TGTGCCAGCAGTGGGGCTAGCGGCTACCAAGAGACCCAGTACTTC; clone_size: NA; v_call: TRBV2; d_call: TRBD2; j_call: TRBJ2-5
cdr3_aa: CASSGQRNTEAFF; cdr3_nt: TGCGCCAGCAGCGGACAGAGGAACACTGAAGCTTTCTTT; clone_size: NA; v_call: TRBV10-1; d_call: NA; j_call: TRBJ1-1
cdr3_aa: CASSWQGAYGYTF; cdr3_nt: TGTGCCAGCAGTTGGCAGGGAGCCTATGGCTACACCTTC; clone_size: NA; v_call: TRBV12-3/TRBV12-4; d_call: NA; j_call: TRBJ1-2
cdr3_aa: CASSLVDYEAFF; cdr3_nt: TGTGCCAGCAGCTTAGTGGACTATGAAGCTTTCTTT; clone_size: NA; v_call: TRBV11-2; d_call: NA; j_call: TRBJ1-1
cdr3_aa: CSAAPGYEQYF; cdr3_nt: TGCAGTGCCGCCCCAGGCTACGAGCAGTACTTC; clone_size: NA; v_call: TRBV20-1; d_call: NA; j_call: TRBJ2-7
cdr3_aa: CASRSTALGGGYTF; cdr3_nt: TGTGCCAGCAGGTCAACGGCCCTGGGAGGTGGCTACACCTTC; clone_size: NA; v_call: TRBV6-5; d_call: NA; j_call: TRBJ1-2
cdr3_aa: CASSLGGSTAYEQYF; cdr3_nt: TGTGCCAGCAGTTTGGGGGGGTCCACCGCCTACGAGCAGTACTTC; clone_size: NA; v_call: TRBV6-5; d_call: TRBD2; j_call: TRBJ2-7
cdr3_aa: CASNIGVNSPLHF; cdr3_nt: TGTGCCAGCAATATAGGGGTGAATTCACCCCTCCACTTT; clone_size: NA; v_call: TRBV25-1; d_call: NA; j_call: TRBJ1-6
cdr3_aa: CASSHDRGEAFF; cdr3_nt: TGCGCCAGCAGCCACGACAGGGGAGAAGCTTTCTTT; clone_size: once; v_call: TRBV4-1; d_call: TRBD1; j_call: TRBJ1-1
cdr3_aa: CASSRNSGGNSYNEQFF; cdr3_nt: TGCGCCAGCAGCCGAAATAGCGGGGGAAACTCCTACAATGAGCAGTTCTTC; clone_size: NA; v_call: TRBV5-1; d_call: TRBD2; j_call: TRBJ2-1
cdr3_aa: CASSRKYAGTGRLGGNEKLFF; cdr3_nt: TGTGCCAGCAGCCGAAAATATGCCGGGACAGGGAGGCTCGGAGGTAATGAAAAACTGTTTTTT; clone_size: NA; v_call: TRBV3-1/TRBV3-2; d_call: TRBD1; j_call: TRBJ1-4
cdr3_aa: CASSEGNSVPSLIYEQYF; cdr3_nt: TGTGCCAGCAGTGAAGGAAATAGCGTTCCCTCCCTGATTTACGAGCAGTACTTC; clone_size: NA; v_call: TRBV6-1; d_call: NA; j_call: TRBJ2-7